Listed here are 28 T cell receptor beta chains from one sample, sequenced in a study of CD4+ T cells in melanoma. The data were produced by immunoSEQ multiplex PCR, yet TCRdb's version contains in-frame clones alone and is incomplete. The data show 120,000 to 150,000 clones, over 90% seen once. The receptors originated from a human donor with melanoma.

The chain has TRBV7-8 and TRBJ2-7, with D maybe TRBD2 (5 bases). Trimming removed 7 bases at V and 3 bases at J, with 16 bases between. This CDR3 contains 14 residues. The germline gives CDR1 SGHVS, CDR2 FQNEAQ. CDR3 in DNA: TGTGCCAGCACCTACGGGAAAGGACTCTACGAGCAGTACTTC. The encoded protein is CASTYGKGLYEQYF.

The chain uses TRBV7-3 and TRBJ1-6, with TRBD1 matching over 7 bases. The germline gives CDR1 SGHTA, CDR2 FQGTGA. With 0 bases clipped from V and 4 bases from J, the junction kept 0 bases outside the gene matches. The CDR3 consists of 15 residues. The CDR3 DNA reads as TGTGCCAGCAGCTTAACGGGACAGTATAATTCACCCCTCCACTTT. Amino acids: CASSLTGQYNSPLHF.

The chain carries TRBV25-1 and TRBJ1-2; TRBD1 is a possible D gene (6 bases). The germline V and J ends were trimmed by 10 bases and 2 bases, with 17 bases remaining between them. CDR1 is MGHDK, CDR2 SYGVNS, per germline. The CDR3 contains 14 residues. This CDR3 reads CATSKGGFNYGYTF. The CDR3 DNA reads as TGTGCCACCTCGAAGGGGGGCTTCAACTATGGCTACACCTTC.

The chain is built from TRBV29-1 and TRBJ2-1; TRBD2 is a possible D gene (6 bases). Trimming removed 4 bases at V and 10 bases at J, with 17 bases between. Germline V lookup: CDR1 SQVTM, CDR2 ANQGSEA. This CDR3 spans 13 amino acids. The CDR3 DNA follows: TGCAGCGTTGTTGTGGACTATTTTTACGAGCAGTTCTTC. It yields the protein CSVVVDYFYEQFF.

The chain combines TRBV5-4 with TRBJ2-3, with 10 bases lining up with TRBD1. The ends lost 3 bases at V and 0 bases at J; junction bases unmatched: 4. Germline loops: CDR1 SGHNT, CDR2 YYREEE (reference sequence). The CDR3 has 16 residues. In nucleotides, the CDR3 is TGTGCCAGCAGCTCCCCGGACAGGGGGAGCACAGATACGCAGTATTTT. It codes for CASSSPDRGSTDTQYF.

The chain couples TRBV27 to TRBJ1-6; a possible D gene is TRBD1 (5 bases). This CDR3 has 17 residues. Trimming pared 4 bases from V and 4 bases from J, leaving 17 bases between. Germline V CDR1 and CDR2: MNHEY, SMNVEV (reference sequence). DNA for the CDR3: TGTGCCAGCAGTTCCCCAAAGGGGCTATTGTATAATTCACCCCTCCACTTT. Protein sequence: CASSSPKGLLYNSPLHF.

DNA of the CDR3: TGTGCCAGCTCACAATCTGACAGTTACGAGCAGTACTTC. It codes for CASSQSDSYEQYF. The chain links TRBV18 to TRBJ2-7; TRBD1 might be the D (5 bases). The CDR3 is made up of 13 amino acids. Germline values: CDR1 KGHSH, CDR2 LQKENI. V lost 4 bases and J 4 bases, leaving 11 bases between the germline ends.

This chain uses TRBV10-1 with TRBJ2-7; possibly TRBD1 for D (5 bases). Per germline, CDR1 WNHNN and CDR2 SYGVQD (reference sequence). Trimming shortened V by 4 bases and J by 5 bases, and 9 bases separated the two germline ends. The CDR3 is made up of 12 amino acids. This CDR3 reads CASSAEGDEQYF. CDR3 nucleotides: TGCGCCAGCAGTGCCGAAGGGGACGAGCAGTACTTC.

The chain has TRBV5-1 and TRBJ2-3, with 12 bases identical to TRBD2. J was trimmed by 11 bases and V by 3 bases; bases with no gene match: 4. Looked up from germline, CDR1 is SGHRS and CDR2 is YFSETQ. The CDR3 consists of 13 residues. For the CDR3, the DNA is TGCGCCAGCAGCTCCGAACTAGCGGGGGGGCAGTATTTT. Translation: CASSSELAGGQYF.

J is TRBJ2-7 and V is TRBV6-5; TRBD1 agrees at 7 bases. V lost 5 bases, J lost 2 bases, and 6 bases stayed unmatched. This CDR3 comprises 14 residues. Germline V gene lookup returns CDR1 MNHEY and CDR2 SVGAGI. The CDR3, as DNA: TGTGCCAGCAGTCAAGGGACAGCGACCTACGAGCAGTACTTC. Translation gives CASSQGTATYEQYF.

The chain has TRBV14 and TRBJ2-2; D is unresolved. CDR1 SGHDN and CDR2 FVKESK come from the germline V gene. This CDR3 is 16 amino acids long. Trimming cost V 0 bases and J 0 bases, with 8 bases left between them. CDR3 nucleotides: TGTGCCAGCAGCCAAGACGGTCCCACGAACACCGGGGAGCTGTTTTTT. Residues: CASSQDGPTNTGELFF. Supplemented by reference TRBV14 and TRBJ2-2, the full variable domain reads EAGVTQFPSHSVIEKGQTVTLRCDPISGHDNLYWYRRVMGKEIKFLLHFVKESKQDESGMPNNRFLAERTGGTYSTLKVQPAELEDSGVYFCASSQDGPTNTGELFFGEGSRLTVL.

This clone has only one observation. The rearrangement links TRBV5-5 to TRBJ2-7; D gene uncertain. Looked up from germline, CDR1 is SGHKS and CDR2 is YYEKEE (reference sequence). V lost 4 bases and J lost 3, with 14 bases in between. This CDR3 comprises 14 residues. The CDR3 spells CASSPRIRIYEQYF. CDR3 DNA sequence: TGTGCCAGCAGCCCGAGGATAAGAATCTACGAGCAGTACTTC. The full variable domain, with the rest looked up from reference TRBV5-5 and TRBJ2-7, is DAGVTQSPTHLIKTRGQQVTLRCSPISGHKSVSWYQQVLGQGPQFIFQYYEKEERGRGNFPDRFSARQFPNYSSELNVNALLLGDSALYLCASSPRIRIYEQYFGPGTRLTVT.

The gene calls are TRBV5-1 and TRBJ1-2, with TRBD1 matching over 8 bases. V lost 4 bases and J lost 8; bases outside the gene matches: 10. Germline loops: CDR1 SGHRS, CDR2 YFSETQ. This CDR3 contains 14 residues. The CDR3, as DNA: TGCGCCAGCAGCCTTGGACAGGGTGACTTAGGCTACACCTTC. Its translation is CASSLGQGDLGYTF.

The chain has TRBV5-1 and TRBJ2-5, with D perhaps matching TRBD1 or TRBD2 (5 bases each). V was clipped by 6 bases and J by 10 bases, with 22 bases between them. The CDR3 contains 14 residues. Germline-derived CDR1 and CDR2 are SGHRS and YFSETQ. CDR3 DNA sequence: TGCGCCAGCAAGGATAGGGACGTCAGTTTGTTCCAGTACTTC. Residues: CASKDRDVSLFQYF.

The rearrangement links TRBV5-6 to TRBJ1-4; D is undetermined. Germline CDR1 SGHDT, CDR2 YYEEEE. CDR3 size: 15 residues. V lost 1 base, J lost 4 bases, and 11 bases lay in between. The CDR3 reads CASSLKSEDNEKLFF. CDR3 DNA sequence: TGTGCCAGCAGCTTGAAGTCCGAAGATAATGAAAAACTGTTTTTT.

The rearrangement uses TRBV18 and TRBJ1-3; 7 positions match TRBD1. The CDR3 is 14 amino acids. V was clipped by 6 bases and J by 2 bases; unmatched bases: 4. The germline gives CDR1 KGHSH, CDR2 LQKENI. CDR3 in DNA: TGTGCCAGCTCCCAAGACAGGGCTGGAAACACCATATATTTT. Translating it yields CASSQDRAGNTIYF.

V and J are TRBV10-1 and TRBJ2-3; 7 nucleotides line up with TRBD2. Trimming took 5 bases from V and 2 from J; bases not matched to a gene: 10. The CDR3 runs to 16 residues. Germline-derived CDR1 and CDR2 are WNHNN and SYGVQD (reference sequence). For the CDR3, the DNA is TGCGCCAGCAGTCCTCCAGGCGGGGGAGACACAGATACGCAGTATTTT. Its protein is CASSPPGGGDTDTQYF.

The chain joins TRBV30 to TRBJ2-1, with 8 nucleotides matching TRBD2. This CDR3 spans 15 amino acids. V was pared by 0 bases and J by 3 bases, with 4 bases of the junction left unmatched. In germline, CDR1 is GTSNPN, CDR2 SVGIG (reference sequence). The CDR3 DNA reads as TGTGCCTGGAGTGTAGGGACTAGTGGCTACAATGAGCAGTTCTTC. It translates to CAWSVGTSGYNEQFF.

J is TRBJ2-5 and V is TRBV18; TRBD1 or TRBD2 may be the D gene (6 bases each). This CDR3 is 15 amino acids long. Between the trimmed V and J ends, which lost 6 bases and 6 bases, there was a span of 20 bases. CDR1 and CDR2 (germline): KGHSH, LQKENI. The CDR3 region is CASSDRRGAVKTQYF. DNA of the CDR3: TGTGCCAGCTCGGATAGGAGGGGGGCCGTAAAGACCCAGTACTTC. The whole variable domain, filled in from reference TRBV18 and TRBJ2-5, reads NAGVMQNPRHLVRRRGQEARLRCSPMKGHSHVYWYRQLPEEGLKFMVYLQKENIIDESGMPKERFSAEFPKEGPSILRIQQVVRGDSAAYFCASSDRRGAVKTQYFGPGTRLLVL.

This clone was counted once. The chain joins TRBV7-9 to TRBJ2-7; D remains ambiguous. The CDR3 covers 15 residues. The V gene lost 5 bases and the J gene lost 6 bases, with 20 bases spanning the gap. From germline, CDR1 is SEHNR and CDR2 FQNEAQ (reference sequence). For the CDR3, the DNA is TGTGCCAGCAGCCCCTACCTTTCGGCTGACCCCGAGCAGTACTTC. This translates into CASSPYLSADPEQYF.

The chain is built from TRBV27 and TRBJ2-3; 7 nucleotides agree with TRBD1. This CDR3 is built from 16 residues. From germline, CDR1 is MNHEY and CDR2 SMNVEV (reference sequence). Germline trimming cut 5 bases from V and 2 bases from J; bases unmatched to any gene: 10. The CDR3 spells CASSRGDSFFTDTQYF. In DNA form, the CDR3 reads TGTGCCAGCAGTCGAGGGGACAGTTTCTTCACAGATACGCAGTATTTT.

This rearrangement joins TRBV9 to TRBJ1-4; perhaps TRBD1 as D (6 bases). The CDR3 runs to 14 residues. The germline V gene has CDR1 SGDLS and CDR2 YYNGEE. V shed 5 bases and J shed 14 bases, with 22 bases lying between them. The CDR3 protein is CASSMNPEDSRLFF. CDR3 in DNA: TGTGCCAGCAGTATGAATCCTGAGGACAGCCGCCTGTTTTTT.

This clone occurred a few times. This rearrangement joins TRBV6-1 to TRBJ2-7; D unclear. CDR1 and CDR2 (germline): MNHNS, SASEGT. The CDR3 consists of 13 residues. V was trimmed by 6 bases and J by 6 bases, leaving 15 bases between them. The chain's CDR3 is CASSLRRLGEQYF. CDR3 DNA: TGTGCCAGCAGCCTGAGACGCCTTGGCGAGCAGTACTTC.

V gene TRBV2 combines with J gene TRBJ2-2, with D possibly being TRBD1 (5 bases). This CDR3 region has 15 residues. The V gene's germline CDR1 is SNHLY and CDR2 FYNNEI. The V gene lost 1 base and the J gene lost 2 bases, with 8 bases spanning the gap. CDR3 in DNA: TGTGCCAGCAGTGAAGACAGGACCAACACCGGGGAGCTGTTTTTT. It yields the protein CASSEDRTNTGELFF.

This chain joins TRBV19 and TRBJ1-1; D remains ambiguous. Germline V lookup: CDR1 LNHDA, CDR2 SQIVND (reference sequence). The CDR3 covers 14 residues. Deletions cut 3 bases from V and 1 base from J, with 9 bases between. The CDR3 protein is CASSMETPNTEAFF. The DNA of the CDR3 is TGTGCCAGTAGTATGGAGACACCGAACACTGAAGCTTTCTTT. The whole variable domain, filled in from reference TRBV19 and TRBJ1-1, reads DGGITQSPKYLFRKEGQNVTLSCEQNLNHDAMYWYRQDPGQGLRLIYYSQIVNDFQKGDIAEGYSVSREKKESFPLTVTSAQKNPTAFYLCASSMETPNTEAFFGQGTRLTVV.

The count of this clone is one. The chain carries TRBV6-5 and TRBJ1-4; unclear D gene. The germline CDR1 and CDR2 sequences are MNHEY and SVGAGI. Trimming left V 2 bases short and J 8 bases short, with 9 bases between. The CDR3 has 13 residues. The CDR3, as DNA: TGTGCCAGCAGTTACAGAGAAGGCGAAAAACTGTTTTTT. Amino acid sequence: CASSYREGEKLFF.

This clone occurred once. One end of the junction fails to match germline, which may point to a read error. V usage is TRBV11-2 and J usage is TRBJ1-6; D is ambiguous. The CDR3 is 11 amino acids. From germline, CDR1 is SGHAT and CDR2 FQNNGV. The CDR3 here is CASSALTTVYF. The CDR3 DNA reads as TGTGCCAGCAGCGCGCTTACGACGGTCTACTTT.

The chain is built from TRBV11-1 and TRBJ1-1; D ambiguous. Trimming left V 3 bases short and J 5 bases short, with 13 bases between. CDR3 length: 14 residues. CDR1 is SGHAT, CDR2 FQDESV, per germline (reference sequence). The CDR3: CASSFRGIGTEAFF. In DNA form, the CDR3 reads TGTGCCAGCAGCTTCAGAGGGATAGGGACTGAAGCTTTCTTT.